This T cell receptor (beta chain) was recovered during a study of cytomegalovirus exposure and HLA in healthy donors. In germline, CDR1 is SQVTM, CDR2 ANQGSEA. V dropped 8 bases and J dropped 2 bases, with 12 bases sitting between them. This CDR3 spans 12 amino acids. Some clones are missing from TCRdb's copy, which holds only in-frame ones; the method was immunoSEQ multiplex PCR. The sample has 200,000 to 250,000 clones; around 87% are singletons. The sample comprised PBMCs. The chain has TRBV29-1 and TRBJ1-2; the D is unclear. The receptor was derived from a woman aged 18-29 years in good health and CMV-seropositive. The CDR3 bases are TGCAGCTTCGGCGGGCAGAACTATGGCTACACCTTC. Translated: CSFGGQNYGYTF.